The rows below give T cell receptor beta chains drawn from one sample of a study of blood T cells in healthy people across ages. Each CDR3 protein is one row after TCRdb ran MiXCR on the 5' RACE reads. The sample consists of around 1.5 million distinct CDR3 sequences, approximately 42% of them appearing once. Material for sequencing was blood. The receptor set was obtained from a woman in her late teens or twenties in good health. CDR3s leave out the opening cysteine and the closing phenylalanine or tryptophan. A D gene is named only where the DNA matches it firmly.

>.|TRBV20-1|TRBJ1-2
SAADGTNYGYT
>.|TRBV6-2/TRBV6-3|TRBJ2-5
ASNGLPLQETQY
>TRBD1|TRBV7-2|TRBJ2-1
ASSSPPGQGFSGGYNEQF
>.|TRBV12-5|TRBJ2-3
ASDVTRGEVQDTQY
>.|TRBV7-9|TRBJ2-1
ASSVSLAYNEQF
>TRBD1|TRBV13|TRBJ1-6
ASTDRDNSPLH
>.|TRBV12-3/TRBV12-4|TRBJ1-2
ASSSLAQGIGGYT
>.|TRBV12-3/TRBV12-4|TRBJ1-2
ASSPTVGAGYT
>.|TRBV28|TRBJ2-7
ASNPLSGEQY
>TRBD2|TRBV5-1|TRBJ2-1
ASSRSLAGGPKFLEEQF
>.|TRBV6-6|TRBJ2-3
ASSHRKGGWTDTQY
>TRBD1|TRBV20-1|TRBJ1-2
SASSGTGRNYGYT
>.|TRBV7-9|TRBJ2-1
ASSLSLGSGNEQF
>TRBD1|TRBV14|TRBJ1-2
ASSQAGTGSYGYT
>.|TRBV10-2|TRBJ2-7
ASSNGENEQY
>.|TRBV5-1|TRBJ2-2
ASSRDSQDPTGELF
>TRBD2|TRBV20-1|TRBJ2-7
SARGTGGGSYEQY
>.|TRBV5-4|TRBJ1-1
ASSLAKGLNTEAF
>.|TRBV12-3/TRBV12-4|TRBJ1-5
ASTEQGGQPQH
>.|TRBV28|TRBJ2-7
ASRGAPSYEQY
>TRBD2|TRBV2|TRBJ2-3
ASSDPREGPLEPDTQY
>.|TRBV20-1|TRBJ2-5
SALSLTSNEQY
>.|TRBV20-1|TRBJ2-3
RNEAASTDTQY
>.|TRBV6-5|TRBJ2-1
ASSPERSSYNEQF
>.|TRBV13|TRBJ2-7
ASSLVGGRNPTAVQY
>.|TRBV20-1|TRBJ2-1
SARDNANEQF
>TRBD1|TRBV24-1|TRBJ1-2
ATSDSQDRADGYT
>TRBD2|TRBV25-1|TRBJ2-3
ATGGGRDTQY
>.|TRBV7-7|TRBJ1-4
ASSPTVSSTNEKLF
>TRBD1|TRBV7-2|TRBJ1-2
ASSRGQGYYGYT
>TRBD2|TRBV20-1|TRBJ2-3
SAYRLAGYTDMQY
>TRBD1|TRBV20-1|TRBJ2-1
SARQGHINEQF
>.|TRBV5-5|TRBJ2-5
ASSTSIETQY
>.|TRBV20-1|TRBJ1-1
SAFPYGVYNTEAF
>.|TRBV25-1|TRBJ2-7
ASSDGVSEQY
>.|TRBV27|TRBJ2-3
ARYGAREVNTQY
>.|TRBV6-1|TRBJ2-7
ASRARRAGLNEQY
>.|TRBV7-3|TRBJ2-1
ASSLSGDFNEQF
>TRBD2|TRBV3-1|TRBJ2-1
ASSQGGTSGGSQF
>.|TRBV9|TRBJ2-3
ASSVGSQGATDTQY
>TRBD2|TRBV10-3|TRBJ2-5
AISEGTSGETQY
>TRBD1|TRBV27|TRBJ2-6
ASSFMPLRDRDSGANVLT
>TRBD2|TRBV20-1|TRBJ2-3
SARERAGVDTQY
>.|TRBV7-6|TRBJ2-5
ASSLGPGYNEQY